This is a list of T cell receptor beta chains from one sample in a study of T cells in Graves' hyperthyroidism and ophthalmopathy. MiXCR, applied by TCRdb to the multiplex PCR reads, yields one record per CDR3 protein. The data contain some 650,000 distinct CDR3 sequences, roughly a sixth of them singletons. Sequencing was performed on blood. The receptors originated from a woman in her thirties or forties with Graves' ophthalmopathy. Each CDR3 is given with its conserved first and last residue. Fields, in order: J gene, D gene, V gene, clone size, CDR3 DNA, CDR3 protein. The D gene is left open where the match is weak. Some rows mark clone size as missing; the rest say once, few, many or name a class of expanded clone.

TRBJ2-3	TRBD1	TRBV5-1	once	TGCGCCAGCAGCGGAATGGACAGGGTCACAGATACGCAGTATTTT	CASSGMDRVTDTQYF
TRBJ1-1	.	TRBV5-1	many	TGCGCCAGCAGCTTGGCCAGGGATAAGACTGAAGCTTTCTTT	CASSLARDKTEAFF
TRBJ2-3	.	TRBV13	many	TGTGCCAGCAGCATCCGACAGACAGATACGCAGTATTTT	CASSIRQTDTQYF
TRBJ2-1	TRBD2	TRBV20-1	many	TGCAGTGCTAGTGTTTATGGTAGCGGGGGGGTTAGCTCCTACAATGAGCAGTTCTTC	CSASVYGSGGVSSYNEQFF
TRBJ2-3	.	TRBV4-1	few	TGCGCCAGCAGCCAAGGGAGGGCAGATACGCAGTATTTT	CASSQGRADTQYF
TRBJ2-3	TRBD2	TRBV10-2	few	TGCGCCACCGGGACTAGCGGGGGCACAGATACGCAGTATTTT	CATGTSGGTDTQYF
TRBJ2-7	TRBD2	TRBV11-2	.	TGTGCCAGCAGCCCACCCTCGGGACTAGCGGTTGTCGAGCAGTACTTC	CASSPPSGLAVVEQYF
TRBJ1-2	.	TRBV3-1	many	TGTGCCAGCAGCCAGTGGGGGCAGGGAAGCGATGGCTACACCTTC	CASSQWGQGSDGYTF
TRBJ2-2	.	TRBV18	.	TGTGCCAGCTCACCCAAACTGGGACCAAACACCGGGGAGCTGTTTTTT	CASSPKLGPNTGELFF
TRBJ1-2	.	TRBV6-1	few	TGTGCCAGCAGTGAAGGTCTAACGGGGAACTATGGCTACACCTTC	CASSEGLTGNYGYTF
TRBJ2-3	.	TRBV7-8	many	TGTGCCAGCAGCCGGGACACAACTAGCACAGATACGCAGTATTTT	CASSRDTTSTDTQYF
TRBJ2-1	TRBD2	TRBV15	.	TGTGCCACCAGCAGAGACCGGACTAGCCCCCAATTAGGTTACAATGAGCAGTTCTTC	CATSRDRTSPQLGYNEQFF
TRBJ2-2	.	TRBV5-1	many	TGCGCCAGCAGGACCGTTTCCCACGAGGGGACCGGGGAGCTGTTTTTT	CASRTVSHEGTGELFF
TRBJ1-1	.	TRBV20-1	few	TGCAGTGCACGAGGGAAGGGGAGCATGAACACTGAAGCTTTCTTT	CSARGKGSMNTEAFF
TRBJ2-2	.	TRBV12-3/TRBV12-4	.	TGTGCCAGCAGTTTACGGGGGCACACCGGGGAGCTGTTTTTT	CASSLRGHTGELFF
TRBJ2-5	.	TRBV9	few	TGTGCCAGCAGCGTAGGTCGGGGCGCGGGCCAAGAGACCCAGTACTTC	CASSVGRGAGQETQYF
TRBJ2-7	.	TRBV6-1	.	TGTGCCAGCAGTACAATGGCGGGGCGGAGGTACGAGCAGTACTTC	CASSTMAGRRYEQYF